This T cell receptor (beta chain) comes out of a study of chemoradiotherapy in HPV16-positive cancers. Study-level findings and limits: HPV-responsive T-cell expansion during chemoradiotherapy was linked to improved recurrence-free survival in HPV16-positive patients. HPV-specific T cells were functionally defined from only a couple of HPV16-positive patients.

In regard to this clone: The antigen is unknown.

This table comes from immunoSEQ multiplex PCR, and its TCRdb copy is limited to in-frame clones, with some not included. The table has about 21,000 clones, more than 70% seen once. The ends were cut back, 2 bases at V and 4 bases at J, with 9 bases in the middle. Germline V CDR1 and CDR2: SGHTA, FQGTGA. CDR3 size: 13 residues. The sequencing here drew on blood, taken from a patient who underwent chemoradiotherapy. The chain employs TRBV7-3 and TRBJ2-7; a possible D gene is TRBD1 (5 bases). This receptor was taken from a human donor with HPV-associated anogenital cancer. This CDR3 reads CASSLARTYEQYF. The CDR3 region has the DNA TGTGCCAGCAGCTTAGCCAGGACATACGAGCAGTACTTC.